This entry features one TCR beta chain sequence. This specimen belongs to a study of T cell changes during pregnancy in multiple sclerosis. Germline assignment: CDR1 LNHDA and CDR2 SQIVND (reference sequence). This CDR3 comprises 13 residues. With 3 bases removed from V and 2 bases from J, the gap between germline ends came to 8 bases. Clones were read by immunoSEQ multiplex PCR, and TCRdb kept only the in-frame ones, dropping some. The sample includes about 12,000 clones, around 86% seen only once; the top ten take over 12%. Sequenced material: CD8+ T cells from peripheral blood mononuclear cells, taken in the second trimester of pregnancy. The gene calls are TRBV19 and TRBJ2-7; D call uncertain. The receptor comes from a female donor in good health, enrolled as a control in a pregnancy study. In DNA form, the CDR3 reads TGTGCCAGTAGTATCGACTCAACCTACGAGCAGTACTTC. It specifies CASSIDSTYEQYF. The full variable domain, rest sourced from reference TRBV19 and TRBJ2-7, is DGGITQSPKYLFRKEGQNVTLSCEQNLNHDAMYWYRQDPGQGLRLIYYSQIVNDFQKGDIAEGYSVSREKKESFPLTVTSAQKNPTAFYLCASSIDSTYEQYFGPGTRLTVT.